This T cell receptor (beta chain) was obtained from a study of Ad26.COV2.S vaccination and SARS-CoV-2 variants. This clone came up a few times. The treatment denotes: some 20 received Ad26.COV2.S at low or high dose, single or two shots; 5 received placebo; per-sample allocation not given. All samples were drawn on day 63, counting from the first vaccine or placebo injection. This CDR3 has 17 amino acids. The V segment lost 0 bases and the J segment 0 bases; nucleotides outside the gene matches: 4. Germline loops: CDR1 MNHEY, CDR2 SVGEGT. Clones were read by immunoSEQ multiplex PCR, and TCRdb kept only the in-frame ones, dropping some. The sample has about 420,000 clones, over 75% seen once.

This material consisted of peripheral blood, taken in a trial of Ad26.COV2.S vaccine versus placebo. V usage is TRBV6-2 or TRBV6-3 and J usage is TRBJ2-3, with 9 bases that match TRBD2. The sequence derives from a person aged 18-60 years who received the Ad26.COV2.S COVID-19 vaccine or a placebo. CDR3 sequence reads: CASSYSAGGPSTDTQYF. The CDR3 DNA reads TGTGCCAGCAGTTACTCGGCGGGGGGGCCAAGCACAGATACGCAGTATTTT.